This T cell receptor (beta chain) was sequenced during a study of cytomegalovirus exposure and HLA in healthy donors (dated by TCRdb to 2016 to 2017). For context, the study as a whole: An earlier analysis of about 560 of the donors reported about 260 Gb of sequence data and 117 million unique TCR beta sequences obtained from 150 million to 200 million T cells. The study aimed to test whether cataloging public T cell receptors could reveal signatures of past pathogen exposure. Rather than using new phenotypic data, the later analysis identified candidate immune exposures from TCR beta sequences and from how often those sequences occurred across donors. To predict cytomegalovirus infection status, the study brought together high-throughput TCR immunosequencing, statistical association of individual TCRs with disease status, and machine learning. Roughly five DR-DQ haplotypes were handled as single units for association and clustering, since linkage in the cohort was strong. Donor age, sex, ethnicity and CMV serostatus were compiled together with the repertoire data. A separate validation cohort of over a hundred different subjects was used in addition to the approximately 670-subject first cohort. Among the roughly 390 genotyped donors, approximately 82% belonged to the genetic ancestry cluster associated with self-reported Caucasian donors. All discovery cohort repertoires had been generated using a single sequencing platform. An early release covering roughly 640 HLA-typed donors comprised 300 to 350 gigabases of sequencing data and 85 million or so unique TCR sequences. The T cell repertoires of 550 to 850 subjects were profiled by immunosequencing and related to cytomegalovirus serostatus. Typing coverage differed by locus: A, B, C, DRB1 and DQB1 were typed in roughly 629-630 donors, DQA1 in around 500, DPA1 in 600 to 610, and DPB1 in roughly 450. A later analysis re-examined previously published TCR beta repertoires from more than 550 donors and added high-resolution HLA genotyping to investigate patterns of TCR occurrence. Genome-wide SNP genotypes for about three fifths of the 666 donors were used in a later genetic analysis, which treated that subset as a discovery cohort. Across around 400 genotyped donors of the cohort, an average of approximately 240,000 unique TCR beta nucleotide sequences per donor were sequenced, and roughly 20% of those sequences were non-productive. HLA typing included class I and class II loci at four-digit resolution. An earlier analysis of roughly 580 of the donors used high-throughput TCR beta sequencing to judge whether each TCR beta V gene segment behaved as functional or pseudogenic.

From cysteine to phenylalanine, the CDR3 is 12 amino acids long. Kept here is only the CDR3 DNA, which spans 36 bases and is read in frame from base 1. At the junction V is shortened by 7 bases and J by 8 bases, with 11 bases in between. The CDR1 and CDR2 encoded by the germline V gene are MDHEN and SYDVKM. As for this clone: Its antigen has not been determined. No much larger clone exists at a distance of one base, and base qualities are not known.

In total, approximately 610 healthy bone marrow donors made up the cohort. At the time of sampling, every cohort member was nominally healthy, though immune exposures that went unrecorded were likely present. The donor tested CMV seropositive and was one of the 289 seropositive cohort members. Every donor gave a peripheral blood sample, and the peripheral blood mononuclear cells from that sample were used for TCR beta sequencing. The Qiagen DNeasy Blood Extraction Kit was used to extract genomic DNA from the blood cell samples. What the authors observed across the whole study: The cohort was sequenced for TCR beta chains only, and without alpha or paired-chain data the features that could be detected were limited. In a later analysis, TCR association rates were found to vary across HLA loci, with the most associated TCRs seen for DRB1 alleles and the fewest for HLA-C alleles. According to a later analysis, parvovirus B19, influenza, CMV and Epstein-Barr virus appeared linked to several top co-occurrence clusters. A cluster of highly shared sequence variants was judged likely to be a technical artifact of the sequencing pipeline. In vitro tests confirmed that a few of the cytomegalovirus-associated TCR beta chains recognize cytomegalovirus antigens. V-gene and J-gene trimming of TCR beta chains was associated with a missense DCLRE1C variant in a later genetic analysis, and the association was replicated in an independent cohort. Compared with equally common non-associated chains, HLA-associated TCR beta chains in a later analysis were more clonally expanded and had lower generation probabilities. In a later genetic analysis, fewer N-insertions in productive TCRs were reported among donors in an Asian-associated ancestry cluster than the roughly 640-donor mean. Most CMV-associated TCR beta chains appeared to be HLA-restricted in a later analysis, and the HLA associations seemed to be driven largely by CMV exposure. The only immune exposure information available for the cohort was CMV serostatus. Because HLA typing was missing for some donors at each locus, association tests included only the typed subset. While some public TCRs were present in many individuals, most TCR sequences turned up only very rarely across donors. The presence/absence analyses assumed that sequencing depth was roughly uniform across donors, and that assumption may not be true. A total of around 150 TCR beta chains were listed by the study as associated with cytomegalovirus. Correlated functional status among segregating V segments might reflect linkage disequilibrium, but an unknown experimental factor could not be ruled out. In a later analysis, 16,951 TCR beta sequences were associated with specific HLA alleles at a false discovery rate of 0.05. Some IMGT-functional V segments, including TRBV6-2 and TRBV6-3, could not be told apart with the 87-base-pair reads, so those segments were excluded. Assigning TCR associations to individual alleles was difficult when HLA alleles, especially DR and DQ, strongly co-occurred. The classifier was reported to diagnose cytomegalovirus status with high specificity and sensitivity in both the original and validation cohorts. A further reported finding was that TCR beta sequences accurately predicted the HLA-A and HLA-B alleles for most subjects in the first cohort. Seventeen rarely observed V segments, including chromosome 9 orphons, were excluded from the earlier analysis of about 610 of the donors because counts were too low. An earlier analysis of some 590 of the donors showed that most TCR beta V segments appeared in productive rearrangements either about 90% or about 30% of the time, which broadly matched IMGT annotations. According to the authors, the approach could potentially be generalized to other disease states and immunological phenotypes.

The library came from the immunoSEQ multiplex PCR assay. The multiplex PCR relied on a mix of 60 forward primers for TCR Vbeta segments and 13 reverse primers for TCR Jbeta segments. Amplification of the CDR3 region of rearranged TCR beta genes was performed with a multiplex PCR assay on genomic DNA. The Illumina HiSeq System was used to sequence the amplified TCR beta libraries as 87-base-pair reads. The study's own analysis went as follows. A later analysis counted 65 million to 90 million unique TCR beta chains across the 670 or so repertoires, and roughly 9.9 million of these chains were shared by at least two donors. Raw reads were error-corrected and collapsed into unique sequences by a nearest-neighbor algorithm in which closely related sequences were merged to remove PCR and sequencing errors. V, D and J gene segments were assigned by aligning CDR3 sequences to IMGT reference sequences. For a sequence to be retained, a match of at least six nucleotides to both a V gene segment and a J gene segment was required. A rearrangement counted as productive if the CDR3 had no stop codons and remained in frame with V and J, and every other rearrangement counted as non-productive. Following IMGT convention, CDR3 was defined as the stretch from the second conserved V-encoded cysteine to the conserved J-encoded phenylalanine. The earlier analysis of 500 to 750 of the donors excluded any sequence lacking an unambiguous match to a single V gene segment. An earlier analysis of about 600 of the donors called V segments functional above 56.7% productive rearrangements and segregating when the between-donor standard deviation exceeded 5%. A statistical classification framework was built for diagnosing cytomegalovirus status from the catalog of TCR beta chain sequences. V and J gene assignment, in a later analysis, came from comparing TCR nucleotide sequences with IMGT/GENE-DB human TR gene sequences. Using the TCRdist pipeline, a later analysis assigned CDR3 sequences along with most-parsimonious VDJ recombination scenarios. In a later analysis, every TCR beta chain was defined by the combination of its CDR3 amino acid sequence and its V-gene family, and reads without a unique V-gene family were dropped. To address suspected cross-contamination and a sequencing artifact, a later analysis removed 550 to 750 highly shared, low-generation-probability nucleotide sequences. For each public chain, a later analysis derived a clonal expansion index from normalized ranks of inferred template counts within each repertoire. Generation probabilities in a later analysis came from a VDJ recombination model fitted to out-of-frame rearrangements, and those results were checked against IGoR. In a later analysis, hypergeometric tests were used to score TCR-TCR, TCR-HLA and TCR-CMV co-occurrence, with a repertoire-size bias correction applied to TCR pairs. False discovery rates were estimated in a later analysis by permuting HLA or CMV assignments 20 times. A later analysis grouped co-occurring TCRs with DBSCAN, adding TCRdist sequence similarity when clustering within HLA-allele-positive subsets. Co-occurrence clustering excluded repertoires with fewer than 30,000 or more than 120,000 public chains, plus five with anomalous nucleotide sharing. The table comes from immuneACCESS by way of TCRdb, which keeps in-frame sequences with V and J called. Part of the clones is missing from these tables; in studies checked, under half for an unresolved V gene and the rest for unknown reasons. The V and J calls and clone size are taken from that table; D and trimming were inferred from the DNA. The sample table lists about 160,000 clones, approximately 80% of them with a count of one. The ten largest make up around 3.4% of the sample.

The receptor's source is a man aged 25-45 years in good health and CMV-seropositive. Input material: PBMCs. The rearranged segments are TRBV28 and TRBJ1-4; perhaps TRBD1 is the D gene, with 5 bases matching. CDR3 sequence: CASTRAWEKLFF. The DNA sequence is as follows: TGTGCCAGCACCAGGGCGTGGGAAAAACTGTTTTTT.